This TCR beta chain was documented in a study of T cells in tuberculosis. Study as a whole: In South Africa, adults with active tuberculosis were compared with IGRA-negative and latently infected IGRA-positive adolescents.

Clones were read by immunoSEQ multiplex PCR, and TCRdb kept only the in-frame ones, dropping some. The sample lists tens of thousands of clones, 92% occurring once. At study entry, adolescents had tuberculin skin tests and IGRA screening. On average around 95,000 T cells per donor were immunosequenced. The CDR3 totals 17 residues. V gave up 1 base and J gave up 5 bases; unmatched junction bases: 12. Germline CDR1 and CDR2: SGHAT and FQNNGV. The clonotype comes from a donor aged 10-29 years with latent tuberculosis or without tuberculosis infection. Some clones in this sample may be carry-over from other donors' samples. V is TRBV11-2 and J is TRBJ2-5, with 8 bases fitting TRBD1. Material: PBMCs. Here the CDR3 reads CASSLVGGLTGDETQYF. In DNA form, the CDR3 reads TGTGCCAGCAGCTTAGTAGGGGGGTTGACAGGGGATGAGACCCAGTACTTC.